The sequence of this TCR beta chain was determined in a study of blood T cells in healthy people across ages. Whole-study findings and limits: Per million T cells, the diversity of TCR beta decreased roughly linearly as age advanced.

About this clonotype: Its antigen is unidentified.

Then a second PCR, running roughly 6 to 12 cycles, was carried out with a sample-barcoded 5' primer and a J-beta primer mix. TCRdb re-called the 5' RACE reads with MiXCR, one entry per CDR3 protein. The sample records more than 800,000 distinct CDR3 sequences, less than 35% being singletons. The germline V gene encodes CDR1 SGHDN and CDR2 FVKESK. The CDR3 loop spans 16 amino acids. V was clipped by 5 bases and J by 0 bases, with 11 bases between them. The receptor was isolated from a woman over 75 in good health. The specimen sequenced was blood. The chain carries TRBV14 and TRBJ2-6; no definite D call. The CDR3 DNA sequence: TGTGCCAGCAGCACGGCACACCTCTCTGGGGCCAACGTCCTGACTTTC. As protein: CASSTAHLSGANVLTF.